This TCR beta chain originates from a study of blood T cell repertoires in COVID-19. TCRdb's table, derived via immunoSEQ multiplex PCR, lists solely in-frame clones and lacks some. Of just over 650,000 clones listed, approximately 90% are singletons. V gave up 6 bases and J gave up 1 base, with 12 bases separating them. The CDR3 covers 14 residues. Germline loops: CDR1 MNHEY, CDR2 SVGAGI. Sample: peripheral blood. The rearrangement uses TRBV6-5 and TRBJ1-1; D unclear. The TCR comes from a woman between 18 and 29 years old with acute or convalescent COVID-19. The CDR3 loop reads CASSSSSPNTEAFF. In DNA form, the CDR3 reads TGTGCCAGCAGCTCCTCCTCCCCGAACACTGAAGCTTTCTTT.